The present TCR beta chain was sequenced within a study of glioma-infiltrating T cells. Germline V gives CDR1 SGHTA, CDR2 FQGTGA. After removal of 5 bases from V and 4 bases from J, the junction contained 7 bases not matched to a gene. The length of the CDR3 is 15 residues. Amplification of TCR alpha and beta CDR3 regions from RNA used iRepertoire nested multiplex PCR. For one-step reverse transcription and amplification, about 90-450 ng of tissue mRNA or PBMC total RNA was used. TCRdb fed the multiplex PCR reads into MiXCR, producing one record per CDR3 protein. The sample yields some 130,000 distinct CDR3 sequences, 20% to 25% seen once. There are a few counts of this clonotype.

This TCR was recovered from a human donor with low-grade glioma or glioblastoma, undergoing nonglioma brain surgery, or in good health (not recorded which). The genes are TRBV7-3 and TRBJ2-1; 8 bases map to TRBD1. Sequenced: glioma tissue, nonneoplastic brain tissue, or PBMCs (not recorded which). CDR3 DNA: TGTGCCAGCAGCACCGGGACAGGCCGATACAATGAGCAGTTCTTC. Translation gives CASSTGTGRYNEQFF.